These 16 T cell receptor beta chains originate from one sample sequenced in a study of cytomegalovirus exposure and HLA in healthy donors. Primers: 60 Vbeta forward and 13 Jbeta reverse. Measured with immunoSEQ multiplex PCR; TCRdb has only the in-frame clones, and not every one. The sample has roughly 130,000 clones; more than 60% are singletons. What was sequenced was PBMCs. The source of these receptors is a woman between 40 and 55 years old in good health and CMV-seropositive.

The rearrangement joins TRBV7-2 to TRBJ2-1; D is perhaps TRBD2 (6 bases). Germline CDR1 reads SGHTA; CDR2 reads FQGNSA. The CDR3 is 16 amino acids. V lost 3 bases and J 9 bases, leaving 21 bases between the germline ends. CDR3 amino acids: CASSFFSVGGPGEQFF. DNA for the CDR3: TGTGCCAGCAGCTTTTTTTCTGTGGGAGGACCAGGTGAGCAGTTCTTC.

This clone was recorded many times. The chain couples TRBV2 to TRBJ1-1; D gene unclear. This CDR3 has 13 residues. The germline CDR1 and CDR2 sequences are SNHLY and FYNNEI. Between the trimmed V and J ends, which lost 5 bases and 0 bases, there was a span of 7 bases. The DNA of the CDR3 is TGTGCCAGCAGTCTTCCTATGAACACTGAAGCTTTCTTT. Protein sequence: CASSLPMNTEAFF.

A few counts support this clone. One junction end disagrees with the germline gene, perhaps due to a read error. Here the CDR3 DNA reads TGTTCCAGCAGCCTAGGGGGGGGCCAAGAGACCCAGTACTTC. Translation: CSSSLGGGQETQYF. The V gene is TRBV7-9, the J gene TRBJ2-5, with D tentatively TRBD2 (7 bases). CDR3 length equals 14 residues. Germline CDR1 and CDR2: SEHNR and FQNEAQ (reference sequence).

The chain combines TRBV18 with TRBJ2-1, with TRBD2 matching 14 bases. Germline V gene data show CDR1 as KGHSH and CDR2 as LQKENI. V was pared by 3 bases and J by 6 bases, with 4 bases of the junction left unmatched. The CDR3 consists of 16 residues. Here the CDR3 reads CASSPTGTSGSNEQFF. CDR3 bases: TGTGCCAGCTCACCGACCGGGACTAGCGGGAGCAATGAGCAGTTCTTC.

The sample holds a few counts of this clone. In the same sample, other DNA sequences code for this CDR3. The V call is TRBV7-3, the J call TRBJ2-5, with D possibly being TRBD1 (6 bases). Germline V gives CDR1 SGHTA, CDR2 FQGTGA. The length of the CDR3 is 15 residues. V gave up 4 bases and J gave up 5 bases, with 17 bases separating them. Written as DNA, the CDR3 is TGTGCCAGCAGCTCTAGGCCAGGGGATCTGGAGACCCAGTACTTC. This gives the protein CASSSRPGDLETQYF.

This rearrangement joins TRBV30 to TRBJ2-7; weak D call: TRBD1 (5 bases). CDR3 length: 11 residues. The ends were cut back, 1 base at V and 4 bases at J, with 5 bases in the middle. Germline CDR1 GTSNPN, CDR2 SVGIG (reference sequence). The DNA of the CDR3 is TGTGCCTGGAGTGCAGGGTACGAGCAGTACTTC. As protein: CAWSAGYEQYF. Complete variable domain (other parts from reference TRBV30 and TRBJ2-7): SQTIHQWPATLVQPVGSPLSLECTVEGTSNPNLYWYRQAAGRGLQLLFYSVGIGQISSEVPQNLSASRPQDRQFILSSKKLLLSDSGFYLCAWSAGYEQYFGPGTRLTVT.

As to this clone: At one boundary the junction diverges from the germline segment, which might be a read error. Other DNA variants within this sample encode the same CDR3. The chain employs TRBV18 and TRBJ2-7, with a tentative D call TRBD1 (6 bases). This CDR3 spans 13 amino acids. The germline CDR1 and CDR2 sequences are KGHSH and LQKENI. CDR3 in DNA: TGCGCCAGCTCACCGGGGACACACAACGAGCAGTACTTC. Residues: CASSPGTHNEQYF.

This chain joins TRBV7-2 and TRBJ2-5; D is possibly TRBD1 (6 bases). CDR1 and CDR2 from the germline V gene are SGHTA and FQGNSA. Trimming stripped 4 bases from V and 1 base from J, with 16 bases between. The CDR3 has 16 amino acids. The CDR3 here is CASSYRRTGLQETQYF. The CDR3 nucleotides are TGTGCCAGCAGCTATCGTAGAACAGGGCTCCAAGAGACCCAGTACTTC.

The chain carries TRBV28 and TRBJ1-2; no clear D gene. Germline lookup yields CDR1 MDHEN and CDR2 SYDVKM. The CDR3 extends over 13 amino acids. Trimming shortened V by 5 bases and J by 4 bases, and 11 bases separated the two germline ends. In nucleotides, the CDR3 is TGTGCCAGCAGTGTTACCCACACCTATGGCTACACCTTC. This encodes CASSVTHTYGYTF.

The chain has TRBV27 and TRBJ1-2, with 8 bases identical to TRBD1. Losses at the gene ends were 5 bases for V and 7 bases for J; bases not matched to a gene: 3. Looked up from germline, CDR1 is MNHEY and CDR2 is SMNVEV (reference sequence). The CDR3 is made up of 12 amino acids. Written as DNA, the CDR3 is TGTGCCAGCAGTAGACAGGGGATTGGCTACACCTTC. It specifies CASSRQGIGYTF.

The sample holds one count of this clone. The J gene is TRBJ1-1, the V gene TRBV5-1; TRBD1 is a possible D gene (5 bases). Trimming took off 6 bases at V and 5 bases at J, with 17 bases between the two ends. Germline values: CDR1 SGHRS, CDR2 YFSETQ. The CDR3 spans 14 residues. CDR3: CASTESDHRTEAFF. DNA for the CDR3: TGCGCCAGCACCGAATCGGACCACAGGACTGAAGCTTTCTTT. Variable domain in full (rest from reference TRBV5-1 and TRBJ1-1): KAGVTQTPRYLIKTRGQQVTLSCSPISGHRSVSWYQQTPGQGLQFLFEYFSETQRNKGNFPGRFSGRQFSNSRSEMNVSTLELGDSALYLCASTESDHRTEAFFGQGTRLTVV.

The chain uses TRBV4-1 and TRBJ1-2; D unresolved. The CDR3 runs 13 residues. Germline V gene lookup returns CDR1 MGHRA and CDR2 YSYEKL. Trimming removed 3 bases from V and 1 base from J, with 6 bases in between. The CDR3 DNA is TGCGCCAGCAGCCAGGGAGTTAACTATGGCTACACCTTC. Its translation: CASSQGVNYGYTF.

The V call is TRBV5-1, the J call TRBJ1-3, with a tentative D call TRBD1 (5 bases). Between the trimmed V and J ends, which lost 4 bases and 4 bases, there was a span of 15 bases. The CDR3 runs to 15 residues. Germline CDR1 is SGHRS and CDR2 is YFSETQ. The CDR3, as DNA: TGCGCCAGCAGCGCCGACAGCCATCGCGGAAACACCATATATTTT. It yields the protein CASSADSHRGNTIYF.

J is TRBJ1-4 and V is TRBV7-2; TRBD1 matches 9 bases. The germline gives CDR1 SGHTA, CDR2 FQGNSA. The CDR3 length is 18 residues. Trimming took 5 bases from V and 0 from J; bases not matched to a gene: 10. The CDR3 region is CASSATGTGLATNEKLFF. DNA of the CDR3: TGTGCCAGCAGCGCCACGGGGACAGGGCTTGCAACTAATGAAAAACTGTTTTTT.

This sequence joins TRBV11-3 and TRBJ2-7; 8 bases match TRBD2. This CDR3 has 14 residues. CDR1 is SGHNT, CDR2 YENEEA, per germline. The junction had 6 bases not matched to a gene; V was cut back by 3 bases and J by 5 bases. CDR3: CASSLGGTRDEQYF. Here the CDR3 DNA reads TGTGCCAGCAGCTTGGGGGGGACTAGGGACGAGCAGTACTTC.

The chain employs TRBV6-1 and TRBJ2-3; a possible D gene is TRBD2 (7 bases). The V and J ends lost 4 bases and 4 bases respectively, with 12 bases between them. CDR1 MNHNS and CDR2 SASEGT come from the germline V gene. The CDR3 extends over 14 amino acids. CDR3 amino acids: CASSVGGAADTQYF. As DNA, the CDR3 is TGTGCCAGCAGTGTTGGGGGGGCAGCAGATACGCAGTATTTT.